This TCR beta chain comes out of a study of blood T cell repertoires in COVID-19. The CDR3 sequence is 13 residues long. Germline V lookup: CDR1 WSHSY, CDR2 SAAADI. V dropped 5 bases and J dropped 3; count of bases not matched to a gene: 1. Clones were sequenced by immunoSEQ multiplex PCR, and TCRdb holds only the in-frame ones, with some missing. This sample has just over 250,000 clones; around 86% occur once, and the top ten carry 8.5% to 10%. The sequence was obtained from a man between 35 and 55 years old who had recovered from COVID-19. The chain joins TRBV10-2 to TRBJ2-7, with TRBD1 matching over 10 bases. Sequencing used peripheral blood. The CDR3 DNA reads TGCGCCAGCAGTAGGGACAGGGGCTACGAGCAGTACTTC. Translated, it gives CASSRDRGYEQYF.